These 28 T cell receptor beta chains were all obtained from the same sample, sequenced in a study of blood T cells in healthy people across ages. With a J-beta primer mix and a sample-barcoded 5' primer, a second PCR ran roughly 6 to 11 cycles. A single record per CDR3 protein comes from TCRdb applying MiXCR to the 5' RACE reads. The sample has hundreds of thousands of distinct CDR3 sequences, roughly 40% seen once; the top ten hold over 10%. The sequenced sample was blood. These receptors all stem from a man aged 18 to 29 in good health.

The chain carries TRBV20-1 and TRBJ2-1; no definite D call. The J call may be mistaken, given a closer DNA end match to TRBJ2-7. This CDR3 comprises 15 residues. Per the germline V gene, CDR1 is DFQATT and CDR2 is SNEGSKA (reference sequence). The CDR3, as DNA: TGCAGTGCTAGAGTTGCGACACTACCCTACAATGAGCAGTACTTC. Translation: CSARVATLPYNEQYF.

About this clonotype: This could be a read error, since a much larger clone is one nucleotide away. The rearrangement joins TRBV7-9 to TRBJ2-1; D possibly corresponds to TRBD2 (5 bases). Germline V gene lookup returns CDR1 SEHNR and CDR2 FQNEAQ (reference sequence). The V gene lost 4 bases and the J gene lost 10 bases, with 20 bases spanning the gap. This CDR3 has 15 amino acids. The CDR3 region is CASSSDWDEGYEQFF. The CDR3 DNA follows: TGTGCCAGCAGCTCGGACTGGGATGAAGGCTACGAGCAGTTCTTC.

The chain is built from TRBV12-3 or TRBV12-4 and TRBJ1-1, with TRBD1 as a possible D gene (6 bases). There are 14 residues in the CDR3. Trimming removed 5 bases from V and 3 bases from J, with 13 bases in between. CDR3 residues: CASSATGADTEAFF. As DNA, the CDR3 is TGTGCCAGCAGTGCCACGGGGGCGGACACTGAAGCTTTCTTT.

This clonotype was seen more than once but under ten times. The chain combines TRBV7-3 with TRBJ1-6, with D unclear. V was shortened by 2 bases and J by 9 bases, with 11 bases between the two germline ends. Looked up from germline, CDR1 is SGHTA and CDR2 is FQGTGA. The CDR3 runs 14 residues. CDR3 sequence reads: CASSLGVFGSPLHF. The DNA of the CDR3 is TGTGCCAGCAGCTTAGGAGTTTTCGGTTCACCCCTCCACTTT.

This clonotype occurred a few times. This rearrangement joins TRBV11-1 to TRBJ2-4; 7 nucleotides agree with TRBD2. Trimming took 1 base from V and 4 from J; bases not matched to a gene: 1. This CDR3 has 14 amino acids. CDR1 SGHAT and CDR2 FQDESV come from the germline V gene (reference sequence). The CDR3 coding sequence is TGTGCCAGCAGCTTAGACGGGGGGAAAAACATTCAGTACTTC. Its protein product is CASSLDGGKNIQYF.

Concerning this clonotype: An end of the junction does not agree with germline; a read error may underlie this. The chain uses TRBV14 and TRBJ2-5, with unresolved D. The CDR3 has 13 residues. Germline CDR1 and CDR2: SGHDN and FVKESK. The CDR3 region has the DNA TGTGCCAGCCGGCTGTTTTGGCAAGAGACCCGGTACTTC. It codes for CASRLFWQETRYF.

As for this clonotype: With a much larger clone just one base away, this may be a read error. This chain connects TRBV4-1 to TRBJ1-2; TRBD1 matches at 7 bases. Germline CDR1 and CDR2: MGHRA and YSYEKL. The length of the CDR3 is 16 residues. CDR3 bases: TGCGCCAGCAGCCAAGACCCTGAGGGGGCAGGTCATGGCTACATCTTC. Translating it yields CASSQDPEGAGHGYIF.

This chain connects TRBV13 to TRBJ2-3, with 7 bases fitting TRBD1. This CDR3 comprises 18 residues. V was pared by 0 bases and J by 2 bases, with 11 bases of the junction left unmatched. Germline CDR1 is PRHDT and CDR2 is FYEKMQ (reference sequence). This CDR3 is CASSLGPPDRPNTDTQYF. The CDR3 DNA follows: TGTGCCAGCAGCTTAGGACCTCCGGACAGGCCGAACACAGATACGCAGTATTTT.

This clonotype appeared many times. The chain combines TRBV10-3 with TRBJ2-3; weak D call: TRBD2 (6 bases). Between the trimmed V and J ends, which lost 0 bases and 0 bases, there was a span of 10 bases. CDR1 ENHRY and CDR2 SYGVKD come from the germline V gene. This CDR3 comprises 16 residues. The CDR3 protein is CAISESGGGSTDTQYF. Written as DNA, the CDR3 is TGTGCCATCAGTGAGTCGGGTGGGGGGAGCACAGATACGCAGTATTTT.

The rearrangement uses TRBV21-1 and TRBJ1-1; no check of the table's D call, TRBD1, against the DNA was made. TRBV21-1 has pseudogene status. The CDR3 covers 13 residues. Written as DNA, the CDR3 is TGTGCCAGCAGGAACAGGGGGAACACTGAAGCTTTCTTT. Its protein is CASRNRGNTEAFF.

This clonotype was detected ten times or more. One end of the junction does not line up with germline, which may come from a read error. The chain links TRBV4-1 to TRBJ2-3; a weak D match, TRBD2 (7 bases). Looked up from germline, CDR1 is MGHRA and CDR2 is YSYEKL. The CDR3 contains 13 residues. The CDR3 sequence is CANSLGGVDTQYF. The CDR3 DNA reads as TGCGCCAACAGCTTAGGGGGGGTTGATACGCAGTATTTT.

Only a few counts were recorded for this clonotype. The chain joins TRBV7-2 to TRBJ2-5, with D possibly TRBD1 on 5 matching bases. Per the germline V gene, CDR1 is SGHTA and CDR2 is FQGNSA. CDR3 length: 12 amino acids. V dropped 4 bases and J dropped 4 bases, with 7 bases sitting between them. The CDR3: CASSWTRETQYF. The CDR3 region has the DNA TGTGCCAGCAGCTGGACAAGAGAGACCCAGTACTTC.

Of note for this clonotype: A single base separates this from a much larger clone, so it may be a read error. The conserved phenylalanine or tryptophan normally closing the CDR3 is absent here, so this likely arose from a read error. DNA for the CDR3: TGCGCCAGCAGCTTGGCTGGACAGGGGTACAATGAGCAGTTCTTA. Amino acids: CASSLAGQGYNEQFL. The J gene is TRBJ2-1, the V gene TRBV5-1, with 9 bases that match TRBD1. The CDR3 covers 15 residues. Losses at the gene ends were 0 bases for V and 4 bases for J; bases not matched to a gene: 2. Germline V gene lookup returns CDR1 SGHRS and CDR2 YFSETQ.

Comments on this clonotype: A much larger clone is a single base away; this may be a read error. V is TRBV5-1 and J is TRBJ2-3; a possible D gene is TRBD1 (5 bases). Per the germline V gene, CDR1 is SGHRS and CDR2 is YFSETQ. This CDR3 has 14 residues. CDR3 nucleotides: TGCGCCAGCAGCAAGGGGCCGAGCACAGGTACGCAGTATTTT. Its translation: CASSKGPSTGTQYF.

This clonotype has ten or more counts. The chain couples TRBV7-2 to TRBJ2-7; D might be TRBD1 (6 bases). The CDR3 contains 15 residues. V was trimmed by 1 base and J by 3 bases, leaving 13 bases between them. Per the germline V gene, CDR1 is SGHTA and CDR2 is FQGNSA. The DNA for the CDR3 is TGTGCCAGCAGCTTAGGGCAGGGGACAAACTACGAGCAGTACTTC. Protein sequence: CASSLGQGTNYEQYF.

The chain is built from TRBV20-1 and TRBJ2-1, with TRBD1 matching over 8 bases. Germline values: CDR1 DFQATT, CDR2 SNEGSKA (reference sequence). The CDR3 spans 17 residues. Unmatched junction bases numbered 9, after V lost 1 base and J lost 1 base. CDR3 amino acids: CSARVWTGSLSYNEQFF. CDR3 sequence (DNA): TGCAGTGCTAGAGTTTGGACAGGGTCCCTATCCTACAATGAGCAGTTCTTC.

Note on this clonotype: Possible read error: a much larger clone is one base away. The V call is TRBV12-3 or TRBV12-4, the J call TRBJ2-3, with D maybe TRBD1 (7 bases). Trimming pared 2 bases from V and 4 bases from J, leaving 16 bases between. The CDR3 totals 16 residues. The CDR3 DNA sequence: TGTGCCAGCAGTTTACATATTCAGGGGGGCGCAGATACGCAGTATTTT. Translating gives CASSLHIQGGADTQYF.

V is TRBV5-1 and J is TRBJ1-1, with 8 bases that match TRBD1. Germline CDR1 is SGHRS and CDR2 is YFSETQ. The length of the CDR3 is 15 residues. Trimming took 4 bases from V and 1 from J; bases not matched to a gene: 6. DNA for the CDR3: TGCGCCAGCAGCAGGCAGGGGGCCAAGAACACTGAAGCTTTCTTT. As protein: CASSRQGAKNTEAFF.

Many counts were recorded for this clonotype. The V and J genes are TRBV4-1 and TRBJ2-1; 7 positions match TRBD1. The length of the CDR3 is 16 residues. V trimming: 5 bases; J trimming: 2 bases; junction bases outside the gene matches: 9. Germline-derived CDR1 and CDR2 are MGHRA and YSYEKL. The CDR3 loop is CASSKGRDSTYNEQFF. CDR3 DNA: TGCGCCAGCAGCAAAGGCCGGGACAGCACCTACAATGAGCAGTTCTTC.

For this clonotype: An end of the junction differs from the germline gene, which may be a read error. The chain uses TRBV25-1 and TRBJ2-3; D possibly corresponds to TRBD2 (7 bases). The CDR3 is 17 amino acids. The V gene's germline CDR1 is MGHDK and CDR2 SYGVNS. Here the CDR3 reads CARRNPTAGAQRNTQYF. CDR3 nucleotides: TGTGCCCGCAGGAACCCTACGGCGGGGGCCCAAAGAAATACGCAGTATTTT.

This clonotype was observed a few times. The chain combines TRBV20-1 with TRBJ1-1, with 8 nucleotides matching TRBD1. This CDR3 has 15 residues. Trimming at V came to 2 bases and at J to 4 bases, leaving 9 bases not matched to a gene. CDR1 and CDR2 from the germline V gene are DFQATT and SNEGSKA (reference sequence). The CDR3 is CSARMNRGEGTEAFF. The CDR3 DNA reads as TGCAGTGCTAGAATGAACAGGGGGGAGGGCACTGAAGCTTTCTTT.

The chain uses TRBV12-3 or TRBV12-4 and TRBJ2-3; 16 bases line up with TRBD2. The V segment lost 0 bases and the J segment 4 bases; nucleotides outside the gene matches: 4. The CDR3 sequence is 18 residues long. CDR3 nucleotides: TGTGCCAGCAGTTTAGCGGGACTAGCGGGGGGGCTGGCAGATACGCAGTATTTT. Translating gives CASSLAGLAGGLADTQYF.

The V and J genes are TRBV7-2 and TRBJ2-7; TRBD2 aligns across 11 bases. Losses at the gene ends were 6 bases for V and 0 bases for J; bases not matched to a gene: 7. Germline values: CDR1 SGHTA, CDR2 FQGNSA. This CDR3 spans 16 amino acids. The CDR3 DNA follows: TGTGCCAGCAGGTTACTAGCGGGGGAGAGCTCCTACGAGCAGTACTTC. It encodes CASRLLAGESSYEQYF.

The V gene is TRBV7-9, the J gene TRBJ2-5; tentatively, D is TRBD2 (6 bases). Germline assignment: CDR1 SEHNR and CDR2 FQNEAQ (reference sequence). V shed 6 bases and J shed 3 bases, with 11 bases lying between them. The CDR3 covers 13 residues. CDR3 DNA sequence: TGTGCCAGCAGAAGAGGGACTGAAGAGACCCAGTACTTC. This translates into CASRRGTEETQYF.

The gene calls are TRBV16 and TRBJ2-4; D may be TRBD1 (5 bases). The J call is uncertain, as TRBJ2-5 better fits the DNA end. The CDR3 runs to 14 residues. CDR1 and CDR2 (germline): KGHSY, FQNENV. CDR3 loop: CASSQSNRQETQYF. CDR3 DNA sequence: TGTGCCAGCAGCCAATCGAACAGGCAAGAGACCCAGTACTTC.

This clonotype was observed a handful of times. The genes are TRBV29-1 and TRBJ2-3; 9 nucleotides match TRBD1. The germline gives CDR1 SQVTM, CDR2 ANQGSEA. Trimming at V came to 3 bases and at J to 1 base, leaving 5 bases not matched to a gene. The CDR3 is made up of 15 amino acids. The CDR3 protein is CSVDTGGQGTDTQYF. The CDR3 DNA reads TGCAGCGTTGACACAGGGGGCCAAGGCACAGATACGCAGTATTTT.

The genes are TRBV5-1 and TRBJ1-1, with TRBD1 as a possible D gene (5 bases). Between the trimmed V and J ends, which lost 0 bases and 6 bases, there was a span of 12 bases. Germline V lookup: CDR1 SGHRS, CDR2 YFSETQ. The CDR3 has 14 amino acids. CDR3 region: CASSLGGGMAEAFF. The CDR3 DNA follows: TGCGCCAGCAGCTTGGGCGGGGGGATGGCTGAAGCTTTCTTT.

V is TRBV20-1 and J is TRBJ2-7; 9 bases agree with TRBD2. The trim removed 5 bases at V and 7 bases at J, leaving 15 bases unmatched. This CDR3 region has 15 residues. Germline V gene lookup returns CDR1 DFQATT and CDR2 SNEGSKA (reference sequence). Here the CDR3 reads CSASRSSGGAREQYF. DNA for the CDR3: TGCAGTGCTTCCCGGAGTAGCGGGGGCGCCAGGGAGCAGTACTTC.